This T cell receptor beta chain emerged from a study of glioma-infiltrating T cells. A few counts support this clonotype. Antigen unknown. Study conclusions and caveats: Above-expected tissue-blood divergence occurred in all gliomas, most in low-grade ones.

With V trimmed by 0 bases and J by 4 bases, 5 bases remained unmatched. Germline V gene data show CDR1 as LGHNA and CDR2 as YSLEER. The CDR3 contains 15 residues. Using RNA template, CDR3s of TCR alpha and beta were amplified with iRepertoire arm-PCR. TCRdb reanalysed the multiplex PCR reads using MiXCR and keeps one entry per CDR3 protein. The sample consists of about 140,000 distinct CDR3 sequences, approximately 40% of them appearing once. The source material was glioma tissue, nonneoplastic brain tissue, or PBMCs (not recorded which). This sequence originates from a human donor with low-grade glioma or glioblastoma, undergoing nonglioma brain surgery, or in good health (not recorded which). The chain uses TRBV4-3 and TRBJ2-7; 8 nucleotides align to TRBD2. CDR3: CASSQDRAGVYEQYF. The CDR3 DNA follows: TGCGCCAGCAGCCAAGATCGAGCGGGAGTATACGAGCAGTACTTC.